What follows are 29 T cell receptor beta chains derived from one specimen sequenced in a study of regulatory T cells in long-lasting Graves disease. Time point meaning: newly diagnosed GD, antithyroid drugs for less than 3 months. RNA from PBMCs was the source of the TCR library. The TCR beta library used iRepertoire HTBI primers with Arm-PCR amplification of CDR3. In TCRdb, the multiplex PCR reads were re-called with MiXCR into one record per CDR3 protein. In the table there are under 300,000 distinct CDR3 sequences, 20% to 25% of which are singletons. The sample was peripheral blood mononuclear cells (PBMCs), taken at new diagnosis, from a patient treated with antithyroid drugs. These receptors were taken from a female donor with Graves disease.

This clonotype has at least ten counts. The chain couples TRBV11-3 to TRBJ1-1; tentatively, D is TRBD1 (5 bases). Germline V gives CDR1 SGHNT, CDR2 YENEEA. The CDR3 is 15 amino acids. The germline V and J ends were trimmed by 6 bases and 1 base, with 15 bases remaining between them. CDR3 in amino acids: CASRLKGFGNTEAFF. For the CDR3, the DNA is TGTGCCAGCAGACTGAAGGGGTTCGGGAACACTGAAGCTTTCTTT.

This clonotype was observed at least ten times. The chain is built from TRBV28 and TRBJ2-5; D may be TRBD1 or TRBD2 (5 bases each). Trimming shortened V by 4 bases and J by 5 bases, and 14 bases separated the two germline ends. Looked up from germline, CDR1 is MDHEN and CDR2 is SYDVKM. The CDR3 has 14 amino acids. The CDR3 nucleotides read TGTGCCAGCAGTTCCCGGCCCAGGGAGGAGACCCAGTACTTC. Its translation is CASSSRPREETQYF. Together with reference TRBV28 and TRBJ2-5, the CDR3 gives the full variable domain: DVKVTQSSRYLVKRTGEKVFLECVQDMDHENMFWYRQDPGLGLRLIYFSYDVKMKEKGDIPEGYSVSREKKERFSLILESASTNQTSMYLCASSSRPREETQYFGPGTRLLVL.

This clonotype was picked up many times. The chain employs TRBV11-2 and TRBJ2-7, with D perhaps matching TRBD1 (6 bases). Trimming took off 6 bases at V and 2 bases at J, with 20 bases between the two ends. CDR3 size: 16 residues. CDR1 SGHAT and CDR2 FQNNGV come from the germline V gene. Here the CDR3 reads CASRTGTHPRAYEQYF. In DNA, the CDR3 is TGTGCCAGCAGAACCGGGACACACCCAAGGGCCTACGAGCAGTACTTC.

This clonotype was seen ten or more times. This chain links TRBV12-3 or TRBV12-4 with TRBJ2-1; D is unresolved. V was clipped by 7 bases and J by 10 bases, with 14 bases between them. The CDR3 runs to 12 residues. The CDR3 is CASTLSVGEQFF. The CDR3 region has the DNA TGTGCCAGCACTCTATCCGTGGGCGAGCAGTTCTTC.

The chain uses TRBV6-5 and TRBJ1-2; no clear D gene. This CDR3 region has 15 residues. Germline V lookup: CDR1 MNHEY, CDR2 SVGAGI. The V end was cut by 2 bases, the J end by 1 base, with 11 bases between. The CDR3 coding sequence is TGTGCCAGCAGTTACGGGCAGAATATTAACTATGGCTACACCTTC. Translating it yields CASSYGQNINYGYTF.

This clonotype appeared many times. This rearrangement joins TRBV28 to TRBJ1-1; D might be TRBD1 (5 bases). V was clipped by 6 bases and J by 11 bases, with 16 bases between them. The CDR3 runs to 12 residues. Germline V CDR1 and CDR2: MDHEN, SYDVKM. The CDR3 coding sequence is TGTGCCAGCAGCGGAGGGGCCCTGAGGGCTTTCTTT. This translates into CASSGGALRAFF.

This clonotype has ten or more counts. CDR3 DNA sequence: TGTGCCAGCCCTTCCACAGATACGCAGTATTTT. Translated, it gives CASPSTDTQYF. The J gene is TRBJ2-3, the V gene TRBV28; D is unresolved. The CDR3 contains 11 residues. Trimming shortened V by 8 bases and J by 2 bases, and 5 bases separated the two germline ends. Germline loops: CDR1 MDHEN, CDR2 SYDVKM.

This clonotype has a count of ten or more. The chain carries TRBV7-9 and TRBJ1-5; D unclear. V lost 1 base and J lost 0, with 4 bases in between. This CDR3 region has 14 residues. The germline CDR1 and CDR2 sequences are SEHNR and FQNEAQ (reference sequence). The DNA of the CDR3 is TGTGCCAGCAGCTTAGGTAATAGCAATCAGCCCCAGCATTTT. Protein product: CASSLGNSNQPQHF.

This clonotype was counted many times. For the CDR3, the DNA is TGTGCCAGCAGTTCCCTACCGCGCGGGGTTAGCTCCTACAATGAGCAGTTCTTC. Translating it yields CASSSLPRGVSSYNEQFF. This chain joins TRBV12-3 or TRBV12-4 and TRBJ2-1, with a possible D match to TRBD2 (6 bases). V lost 4 bases to trimming and J lost 0 bases, with 19 bases between them. The CDR3 has 18 amino acids.

Notes on this clonotype: It differs at one base from a far larger clone, so likely a read error. The chain recombines TRBV2 with TRBJ2-7, with no clear D. Germline-derived CDR1 and CDR2 are SNHLY and FYNNEI. The CDR3 is made up of 13 amino acids. CDR3 residues: CASSYSPNYERYF. The CDR3 DNA follows: TGTGCCAGCAGTTACTCCCCGAACTACGAGCGGTACTTC.

On this clonotype itself: Given a much more abundant clone one base away, this may be a read error. The CDR3 ends on some other residue instead of the conserved phenylalanine or tryptophan, so this is likely a read error. The DNA is left out, because the CDR3 cannot be placed on it with certainty; the CDR3 is given as TCRdb lists it. The genes are TRBV11-1 and TRBJ1-2; the table names TRBD1, a call not compared with the DNA. Germline CDR1 and CDR2: SGHAT and FQDESV (reference sequence). The CDR3 is 13 amino acids long, termini counted. CDR3 loop: CASSLNLRGRWTS.

The chain carries TRBV7-9 and TRBJ2-5; 12 bases are shared with TRBD2. The germline CDR1 and CDR2 sequences are SEHNR and FQNEAQ (reference sequence). The junction had 14 bases not matched to a gene; V was cut back by 5 bases and J by 7 bases. CDR3 size: 17 residues. CDR3: CASSDRLLAGGKGTQYF. CDR3 sequence (DNA): TGTGCCAGCAGCGACCGGCTGCTAGCGGGAGGGAAAGGGACCCAGTACTTC.

The table lists this clonotype with a few counts. The chain uses TRBV19 and TRBJ2-7; D might be TRBD1 (7 bases). The ends were cut back, 3 bases at V and 3 bases at J, with 15 bases in the middle. CDR1 is LNHDA and CDR2 is SQIVND in the germline V gene (reference sequence). The CDR3 loop spans 15 amino acids. CDR3 amino acids: CASSILAGQLYEQYF. As DNA, the CDR3 is TGTGCCAGTAGTATTCTTGCGGGACAGCTCTACGAGCAGTACTTC.

This chain joins TRBV7-2 and TRBJ2-3, with D perhaps TRBD2 (7 bases). V shed 5 bases and J shed 5 bases, with 14 bases lying between them. There are 14 residues in the CDR3. CDR1 SGHTA and CDR2 FQGNSA come from the germline V gene. The CDR3 loop reads CASSVRRGRDTQYF. CDR3 coding DNA: TGTGCCAGCAGCGTCAGGCGGGGGCGAGATACGCAGTATTTT. The whole variable domain, remainder taken from reference TRBV7-2 and TRBJ2-3, is GAGVSQSPSNKVTEKGKDVELRCDPISGHTALYWYRQSLGQGLEFLIYFQGNSAPDKSGLPSDRFSAERTGGSVSTLTIQRTQQEDSAVYLCASSVRRGRDTQYFGPGTRLTVL.

This clonotype was observed a single time. A much larger clone lies one base from this, so it may be a read error. The conserved phenylalanine or tryptophan normally closing the CDR3 is absent here, so this likely arose from a read error. This rearrangement joins TRBV2 to TRBJ1-5; possible D gene TRBD1, 5 bases. Germline CDR1 reads SNHLY; CDR2 reads FYNNEI. This CDR3 comprises 15 residues. Trimming shortened V by 1 base and J by 6 bases, and 13 bases separated the two germline ends. This chain's CDR3 is CASSEGLWGGQPQHL. Written as DNA, the CDR3 is TGTGCCAGCAGTGAAGGGCTCTGGGGCGGTCAGCCCCAGCATCTT.

A word on this clonotype: This probably arose from a read error, given a far larger clone one base away. The V call is TRBV7-2, the J call TRBJ2-7; a possible D gene is TRBD2 (5 bases). Germline assignment: CDR1 SGHTA and CDR2 FQGNSA. CDR3 size: 13 residues. The DNA of the CDR3 is TGTGCCAGCAGCTTAGTACTAGAGTACGAGCGGTACTTC. This sequence encodes CASSLVLEYERYF.

This clonotype was found many times. The gene calls are TRBV20-1 and TRBJ2-5; 7 positions agree with TRBD2. CDR1 DFQATT and CDR2 SNEGSKA come from the germline V gene (reference sequence). The J segment lost 4 bases and the V segment lost 3 bases, leaving 5 bases of the junction unmatched. The CDR3 is 13 residues long. Here the CDR3 DNA reads TGCAGTGCTAGGGGGGGGGGAGGAGAGACCCAGTACTTC. As protein: CSARGGGGETQYF.

This clonotype was counted many times. The V call is TRBV12-3 or TRBV12-4, the J call TRBJ2-7, with TRBD2 matching 8 bases. V gave up 3 bases and J gave up 5 bases; unmatched junction bases: 9. The length of the CDR3 is 15 residues. This CDR3 is CASSFGTRTIHEQYF. As DNA, the CDR3 is TGTGCCAGCAGTTTCGGGACTAGGACCATCCACGAGCAGTACTTC.

This clonotype was seen many times. This chain connects TRBV19 to TRBJ2-7, with D hard to call. Germline V lookup: CDR1 LNHDA, CDR2 SQIVND (reference sequence). V was cut by 1 base and J by 6 bases, with 7 bases left in between. This CDR3 comprises 12 residues. In DNA, the CDR3 is TGTGCCAGTAGTATAGGGGTTGGCGAGCAGTACTTC. Protein product: CASSIGVGEQYF.

With respect to this clonotype: Just one base apart from a much larger clone, this may be a read error. The V and J genes are TRBV3-1 and TRBJ2-4, with 10 bases matching TRBD2. V lost 10 bases, J lost 10 bases, and 13 bases stayed unmatched. This CDR3 has 14 residues. Germline V gene data show CDR1 as LGHDT and CDR2 as YNNKEL (reference sequence). CDR3 region: CANIKESGGGIQYF. CDR3 DNA sequence: TGTGCCAACATCAAGGAGAGCGGGGGGGGGATTCAGTACTTC.

This clonotype showed up many times. CDR3 DNA: TGTGCCAGCAGCCCCGATCACCGACAAGACTCTGGGGCCAACGTCCTGACTTTC. It codes for CASSPDHRQDSGANVLTF. The rearrangement joins TRBV3-1 to TRBJ2-6; D is ambiguous. V was clipped by 4 bases and J by 0 bases, with 16 bases between them. Germline loops: CDR1 LGHDT, CDR2 YNNKEL (reference sequence). CDR3 length equals 18 residues.

This clonotype has at least ten counts. The chain recombines TRBV15 with TRBJ2-7; D not certain. Germline V gives CDR1 LNHNV, CDR2 YYDKDF (reference sequence). There are 14 residues in the CDR3. V shed 0 bases and J shed 0 bases, with 6 bases lying between them. CDR3 in DNA: TGTGCCACCAGCAGAGACGTAAGCTCCTACGAGCAGTACTTC. Translating it yields CATSRDVSSYEQYF.

V is TRBV11-2 and J is TRBJ2-7, with TRBD2 matching 9 bases. Trimming took 5 bases from V and 6 from J; bases not matched to a gene: 11. Per the germline V gene, CDR1 is SGHAT and CDR2 is FQNNGV. This CDR3 contains 15 residues. Here the CDR3 reads CASSPFSGGSAEQYF. CDR3 in DNA: TGTGCCAGCAGCCCATTTAGCGGGGGATCTGCCGAGCAGTACTTC.

This clonotype appeared many times. The chain employs TRBV11-3 and TRBJ2-7; 11 bases are a match to TRBD2. V lost 5 bases, J lost 0 bases, and 12 bases stayed unmatched. The CDR3 totals 18 residues. In germline, CDR1 is SGHNT, CDR2 YENEEA. The CDR3 bases are TGTGCCAGCAGCGGGGCTAGCGGGAGGAGGAGGAGCTCCTACGAGCAGTACTTC. Translated: CASSGASGRRRSSYEQYF. Variable domain in full (rest from reference TRBV11-3 and TRBJ2-7): EAGVVQSPRYKIIEKKQPVAFWCNPISGHNTLYWYLQNLGQGPELLIRYENEEAVDDSQLPKDRFSAERLKGVDSTLKIQPAELGDSAVYLCASSGASGRRRSSYEQYFGPGTRLTVT.

This clonotype was seen repeatedly, ten times or more. The V and J genes are TRBV18 and TRBJ1-5; 10 nucleotides match TRBD1. The CDR3 is 15 residues long. CDR1 and CDR2 (germline): KGHSH, LQKENI. Germline trimming cut 3 bases from V and 4 bases from J; bases unmatched to any gene: 3. The CDR3 here is CASSPGTGENQPQHF. The CDR3 nucleotides are TGTGCCAGCTCACCCGGGACAGGGGAGAATCAGCCCCAGCATTTT.

This clonotype was recorded many times. This rearrangement joins TRBV7-9 to TRBJ1-2, with D unresolved. Per the germline V gene, CDR1 is SEHNR and CDR2 is FQNEAQ (reference sequence). The CDR3 has 11 residues. Trimming removed 4 bases at V and 6 bases at J, with 6 bases between. The CDR3 reads CASSYADGYTF. As DNA, the CDR3 is TGTGCCAGCAGCTATGCAGATGGCTACACCTTC.

This clonotype was observed many times. V gene TRBV24-1 combines with J gene TRBJ1-2, with D maybe TRBD1 (6 bases). This CDR3 has 14 amino acids. V was cut by 3 bases and J by 3 bases, with 10 bases left in between. The germline V gene has CDR1 KGHDR and CDR2 SFDVKD. In DNA form, the CDR3 reads TGTGCCACCAGTGATCCAGGGGTCGACTATGGCTACACCTTC. As protein: CATSDPGVDYGYTF.

Concerning this clonotype: One end of the junction does not line up with germline, which may come from a read error. The chain links TRBV27 to TRBJ1-1; D possibly corresponds to TRBD1 (6 bases). The CDR3 contains 15 residues. Per the germline V gene, CDR1 is MNHEY and CDR2 is SMNVEV (reference sequence). The DNA for the CDR3 is TGTGCCAGCAGTTTCCTTCAACCCGAGACAGGCACCAAATTTTTT. It is translated as CASSFLQPETGTKFF.

As concerns this clonotype: A much larger clone differs from this one at a single base, so this may be a read error. The CDR3 does not end in the conserved phenylalanine or tryptophan, so this is likely a read error. The chain recombines TRBV7-9 with TRBJ2-7; D is unclear. Trimming pared 6 bases from V and 3 bases from J, leaving 12 bases between. Germline lookup yields CDR1 SEHNR and CDR2 FQNEAQ (reference sequence). This CDR3 has 13 residues. This CDR3 is CASSKDGFYEQYL. The CDR3 DNA reads TGTGCCAGCAGTAAAGACGGATTCTACGAGCAGTACCTC.